This record covers a single T cell receptor beta chain. This clonotype was detected only once. Its specific antigen is unknown. No per-base quality is available; no much larger clone lies one base away. Evidence from one read is weak. There are 16 amino acids in the CDR3, from cysteine to phenylalanine inclusive. Solely the CDR3 DNA is kept, with 48 bases framed from the first base. The germline V gene yields SGHAT for CDR1 and FQNNGV for CDR2. V was cut back by 1 base and J by 0 bases, leaving a gap of 10 bases between them. The library was obtained by RACE. Sequencing relied on a NextSeq 500. During library preparation, unique molecular identifiers were attached to individual cDNA molecules so that TCRs could be counted quantitatively and reproducibly. For every blood RNA sample, sequencing covered both the TCR alpha and TCR beta chains. The original pipeline was this. The median number of TCRs per sample was approximately 93,000, ranging from roughly 20,000 to 700,000. V, J and CDR3 annotation of the TCR reads was carried out using the Decombinator software suite. For the PS versus PT1 abundance plots, all samples were subsampled to the same number of TCRs (28,000). TCRs were defined as expanded if absent before sensitization and observed at least eight times at the 2-week time point. The public reads were quality trimmed at Q25 with fastp and then assembled into clones with MiXCR by TCRdb, keeping productive beta chains. Rows are combined by CDR3 protein, so each entry shows the most common genes and DNA. These V and J calls derive from TCRdb rather than the authors' analysis. Recorded for this sample are over 100,000 distinct CDR3 sequences; 9.2% of them occurred a single time. The ten largest clones represent 3% to 3.5% of the sample.

The time point label, as the study defines it: patch test 2, 6 weeks after DPC sensitization. Sample treatment or condition, as interpreted from the label and publication: therapeutic diphenylcyclopropenone sensitization with weekly scalp DPC. At each patch-test visit, blood was drawn before the patch test was applied. To be eligible, patients had to be aged 18 to 70, diagnosed with alopecia and judged suitable for DPC therapy, while pregnant patients were excluded. Total RNA was extracted from unfractionated whole blood that had been collected in Tempus Blood RNA tubes. The sample is drawn from a study of human T cells and chemical hapten exposure (dated by TCRdb to the early 2020s). At the level of the whole study: For sensitization, 2% DPC in acetone was applied to a 2 cm by 2 cm area of upper inner arm skin. Most of the patients in the cohort were female, and the cohort covered alopecia areata with under or over 50% scalp involvement, alopecia totalis and alopecia universalis. Roughly 30 alopecia patients provided blood for TCR sequencing at one to four time points (pre-sensitization, 2, 6 and 24 weeks). Patient blood was sampled pre-sensitization (week 0) and at 2, 6 and about 24 weeks after DPC sensitization. Throughout the approximately 24-week study period, patients were also given weekly therapeutic DPC doses on the scalp. Peripheral blood TCR repertoire changes were tracked in vivo in alopecia patients during primary and secondary sensitization to the hapten diphenylcyclopropenone (DPC). Libraries were combined into a pool for sequencing, and differences in TCR yield between samples came mainly from small differences in library volumes within the pool. Patch testing on the upper back used Finn chambers containing 0.01% DPC, with scoring done after 6 days according to International Contact Dermatitis Research Group standards. The study at large found these results: Expanded TCRs formed significantly more large CDR3 similarity clusters than pre-sensitization or healthy control sets, consistent with antigen-driven responses. Because all patients had alopecia, a presumed autoimmune disease, the immune response of the patients might differ from that of healthy individuals. The number of PT1 expanded TCRs positively correlated with patch test score, significant at thresholds 8, 16 and 32 but not 4. Repeated subsampling changed both the strength of the expansion versus patch-test correlation and the threshold at which that correlation became significant. DPC sensitization did not change the number of TCRs with a frequency above 1 in 1000, and there was no evidence of changes in global repertoire structure.

The receptor was isolated from a woman between 35 and 50 years old with alopecia areata. Some clones in this sample may be carry-over from other donors' samples. In this chain, TRBV11-2 is recombined with TRBJ1-3; the D gene is unclear. This specimen was whole blood, taken in connection with sensitization to the hapten diphenylcyclopropenone (DPC). The CDR3 protein is CASSLGKLSSGNTIYF. The DNA is as follows: TGTGCCAGCAGCTTAGGCAAATTGAGCTCTGGAAACACCATATATTTT.